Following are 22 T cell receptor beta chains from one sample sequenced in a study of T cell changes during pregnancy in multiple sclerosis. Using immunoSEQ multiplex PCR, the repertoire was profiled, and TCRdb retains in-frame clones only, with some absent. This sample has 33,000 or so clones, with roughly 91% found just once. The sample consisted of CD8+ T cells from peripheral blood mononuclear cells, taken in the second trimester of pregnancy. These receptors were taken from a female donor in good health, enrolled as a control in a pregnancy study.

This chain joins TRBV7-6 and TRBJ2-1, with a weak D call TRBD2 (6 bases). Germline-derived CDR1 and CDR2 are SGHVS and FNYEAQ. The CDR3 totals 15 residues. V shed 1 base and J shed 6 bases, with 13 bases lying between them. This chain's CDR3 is CASSLVAGFGNEQFF. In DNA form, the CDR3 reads TGTGCCAGCAGCTTAGTGGCGGGATTCGGCAATGAGCAGTTCTTC.

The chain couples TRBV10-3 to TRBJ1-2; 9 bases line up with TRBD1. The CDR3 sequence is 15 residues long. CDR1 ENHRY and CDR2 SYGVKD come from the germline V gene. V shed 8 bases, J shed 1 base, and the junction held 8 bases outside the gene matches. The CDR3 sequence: CAIQQGAGNNYGYTF. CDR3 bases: TGTGCCATCCAACAGGGGGCCGGAAATAACTATGGCTACACCTTC.

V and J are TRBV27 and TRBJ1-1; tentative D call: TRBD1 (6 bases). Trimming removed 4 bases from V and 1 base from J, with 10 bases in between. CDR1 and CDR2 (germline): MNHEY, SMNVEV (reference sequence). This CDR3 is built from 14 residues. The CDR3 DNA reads TGTGCCAGCAGTTGGGGGACACCGAACACTGAAGCTTTCTTT. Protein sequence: CASSWGTPNTEAFF.

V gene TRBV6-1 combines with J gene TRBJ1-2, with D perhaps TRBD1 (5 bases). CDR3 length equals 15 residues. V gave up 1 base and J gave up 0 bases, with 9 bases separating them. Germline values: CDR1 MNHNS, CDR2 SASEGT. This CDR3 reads CASSEGQLSNYGYTF. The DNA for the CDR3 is TGTGCCAGCAGTGAAGGACAGCTTTCTAACTATGGCTACACCTTC.

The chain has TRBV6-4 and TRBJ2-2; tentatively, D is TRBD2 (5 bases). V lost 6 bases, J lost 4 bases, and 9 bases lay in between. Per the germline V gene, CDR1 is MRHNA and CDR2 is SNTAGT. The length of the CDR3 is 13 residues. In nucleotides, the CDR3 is TGTGCCAGCAGCCCTACTAGCACCGGGGAGCTGTTTTTT. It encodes CASSPTSTGELFF.

The CDR3 region has the DNA TGTGCCAGCAGTTTATCGACGGGACAGGGCGATCAGCCCCAGCATTTT. It translates to CASSLSTGQGDQPQHF. The chain recombines TRBV27 with TRBJ1-5, with 9 positions matching TRBD1. V was pared by 0 bases and J by 5 bases, with 5 bases of the junction left unmatched. The CDR3 contains 16 residues. CDR1 is MNHEY, CDR2 SMNVEV, per germline (reference sequence).

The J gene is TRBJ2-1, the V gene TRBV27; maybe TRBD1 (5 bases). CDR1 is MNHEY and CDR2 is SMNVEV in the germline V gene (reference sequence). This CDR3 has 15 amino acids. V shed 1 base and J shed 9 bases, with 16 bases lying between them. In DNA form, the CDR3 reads TGTGCCAGCAGTTTATACAGGAACCCCCAGCGTGAGCAGTTCTTC. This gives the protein CASSLYRNPQREQFF.

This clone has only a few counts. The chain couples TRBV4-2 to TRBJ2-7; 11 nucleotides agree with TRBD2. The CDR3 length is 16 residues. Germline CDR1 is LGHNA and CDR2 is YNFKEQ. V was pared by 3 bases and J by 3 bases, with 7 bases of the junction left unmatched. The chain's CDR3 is CASSQASGGYVYEQYF. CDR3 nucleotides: TGTGCCAGCAGCCAGGCTAGCGGGGGGTACGTCTACGAGCAGTACTTC.

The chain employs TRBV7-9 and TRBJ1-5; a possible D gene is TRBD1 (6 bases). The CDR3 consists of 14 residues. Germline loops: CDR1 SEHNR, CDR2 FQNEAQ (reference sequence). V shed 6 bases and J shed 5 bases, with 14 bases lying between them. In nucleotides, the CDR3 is TGTGCCAGCAGTTACACAGGGTCGGATCAGCCCCAGCATTTT. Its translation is CASSYTGSDQPQHF.

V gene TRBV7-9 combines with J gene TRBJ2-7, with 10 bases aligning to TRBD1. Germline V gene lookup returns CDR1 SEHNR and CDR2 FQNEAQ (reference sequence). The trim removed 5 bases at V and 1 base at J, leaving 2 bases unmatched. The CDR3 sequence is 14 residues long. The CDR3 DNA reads TGTGCCAGCAGCAGGACAGGGGGATCCTACGAGCAGTACTTC. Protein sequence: CASSRTGGSYEQYF.

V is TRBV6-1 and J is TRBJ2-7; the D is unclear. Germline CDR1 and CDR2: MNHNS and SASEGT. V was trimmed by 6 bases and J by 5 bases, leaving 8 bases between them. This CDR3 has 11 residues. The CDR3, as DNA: TGTGCCAGCAGAATAGTAGACGAGCAGTACTTC. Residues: CASRIVDEQYF.

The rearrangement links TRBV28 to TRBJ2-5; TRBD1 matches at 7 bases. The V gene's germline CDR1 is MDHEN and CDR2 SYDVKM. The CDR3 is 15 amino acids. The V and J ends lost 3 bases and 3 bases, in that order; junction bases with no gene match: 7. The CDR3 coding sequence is TGTGCCAGCAGTTTCCCCGGGACAGAAGAAGAGACCCAGTACTTC. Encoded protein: CASSFPGTEEETQYF.

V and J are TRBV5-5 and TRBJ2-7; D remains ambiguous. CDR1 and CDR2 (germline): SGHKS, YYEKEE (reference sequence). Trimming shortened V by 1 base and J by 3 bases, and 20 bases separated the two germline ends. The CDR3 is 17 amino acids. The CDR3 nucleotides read TGTGCCAGCAGCTTGCCCCGGATAGCCTTTTTATACTACGAGCAGTACTTC. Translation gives CASSLPRIAFLYYEQYF.

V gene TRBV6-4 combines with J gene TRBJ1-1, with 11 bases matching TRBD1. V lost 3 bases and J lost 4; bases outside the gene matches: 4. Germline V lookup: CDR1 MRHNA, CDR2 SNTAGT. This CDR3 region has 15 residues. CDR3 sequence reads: CASSESGTGGTEAFF. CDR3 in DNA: TGTGCCAGCAGTGAGTCCGGGACAGGGGGCACTGAAGCTTTCTTT.

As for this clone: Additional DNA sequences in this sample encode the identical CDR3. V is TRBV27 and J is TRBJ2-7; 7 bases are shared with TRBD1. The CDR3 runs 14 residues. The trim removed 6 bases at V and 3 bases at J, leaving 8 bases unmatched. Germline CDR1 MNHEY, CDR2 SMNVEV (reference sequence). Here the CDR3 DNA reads TGTGCCAGCAGCGTAGATACAGGGGTCTACGAGCAGTACTTC. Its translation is CASSVDTGVYEQYF.

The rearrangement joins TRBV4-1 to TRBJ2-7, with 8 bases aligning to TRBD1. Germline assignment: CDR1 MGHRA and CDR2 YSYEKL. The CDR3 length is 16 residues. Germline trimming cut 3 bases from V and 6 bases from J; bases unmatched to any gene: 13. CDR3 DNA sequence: TGCGCCAGCAGCCATTTCTACTCGACAGGGGAAGGCGAGCAGTACTTC. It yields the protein CASSHFYSTGEGEQYF.

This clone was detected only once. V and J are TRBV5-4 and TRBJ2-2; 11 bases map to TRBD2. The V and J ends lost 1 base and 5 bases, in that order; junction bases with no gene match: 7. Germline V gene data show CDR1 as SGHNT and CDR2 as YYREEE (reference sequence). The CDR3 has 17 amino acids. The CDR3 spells CASSLPLAGGRTGELFF. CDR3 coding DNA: TGTGCCAGCAGCTTGCCGCTAGCGGGGGGTCGGACCGGGGAGCTGTTTTTT.

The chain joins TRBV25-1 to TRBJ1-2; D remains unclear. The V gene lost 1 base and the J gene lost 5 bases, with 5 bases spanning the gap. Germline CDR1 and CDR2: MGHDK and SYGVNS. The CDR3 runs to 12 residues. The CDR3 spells CASSEFGYGYTF. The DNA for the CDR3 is TGTGCCAGCAGTGAATTCGGGTATGGCTACACCTTC.

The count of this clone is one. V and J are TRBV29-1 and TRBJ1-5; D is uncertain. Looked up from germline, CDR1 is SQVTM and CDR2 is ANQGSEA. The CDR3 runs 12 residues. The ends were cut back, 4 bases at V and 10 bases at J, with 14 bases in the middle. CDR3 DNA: TGCAGCGTTGTGCCGCCCGGGGAACCCCAGCATTTT. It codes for CSVVPPGEPQHF.

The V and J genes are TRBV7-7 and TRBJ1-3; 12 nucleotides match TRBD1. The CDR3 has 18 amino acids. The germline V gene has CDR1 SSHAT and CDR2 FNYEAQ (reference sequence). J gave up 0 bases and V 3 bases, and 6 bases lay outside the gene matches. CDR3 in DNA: TGTGCCAGCAGCTTGGGGACAGGGGGCTTAAGCTCTGGAAACACCATATATTTT. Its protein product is CASSLGTGGLSSGNTIYF.

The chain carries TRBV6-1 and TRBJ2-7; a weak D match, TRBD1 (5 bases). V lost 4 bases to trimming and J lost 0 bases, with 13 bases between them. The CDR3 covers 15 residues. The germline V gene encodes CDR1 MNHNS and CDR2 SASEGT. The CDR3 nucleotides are TGTGCCAGCAGTGGGGGCGGAACAAGCTCCTACGAGCAGTACTTC. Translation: CASSGGGTSSYEQYF.

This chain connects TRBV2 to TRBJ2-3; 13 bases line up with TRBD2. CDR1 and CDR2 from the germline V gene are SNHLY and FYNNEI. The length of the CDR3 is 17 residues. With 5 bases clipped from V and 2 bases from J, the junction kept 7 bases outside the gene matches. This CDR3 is CASSPRLAGGFTDTQYF. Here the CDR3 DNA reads TGTGCCAGCAGTCCAAGACTAGCGGGGGGTTTCACAGATACGCAGTATTTT.